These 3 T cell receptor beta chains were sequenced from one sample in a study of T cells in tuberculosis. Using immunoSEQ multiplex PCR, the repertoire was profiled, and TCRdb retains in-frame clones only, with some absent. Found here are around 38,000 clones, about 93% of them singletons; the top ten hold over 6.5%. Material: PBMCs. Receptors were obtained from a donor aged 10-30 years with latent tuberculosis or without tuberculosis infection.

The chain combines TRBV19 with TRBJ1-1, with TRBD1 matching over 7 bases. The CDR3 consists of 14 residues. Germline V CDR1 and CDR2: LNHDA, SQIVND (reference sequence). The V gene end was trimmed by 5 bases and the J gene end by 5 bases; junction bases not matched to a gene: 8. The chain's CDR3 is CASSETGRRTEAFF. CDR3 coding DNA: TGTGCCAGTAGTGAGACAGGGAGAAGGACTGAAGCTTTCTTT.

CDR3 nucleotide sequence: TGTGCCAGCAGTGAAGCCTTAGCGGGGGGGACGGCAGATACGCAGTATTTT. It encodes CASSEALAGGTADTQYF. The chain uses TRBV2 and TRBJ2-3; 11 nucleotides line up with TRBD2. This CDR3 spans 17 amino acids. Germline-derived CDR1 and CDR2 are SNHLY and FYNNEI. V shed 0 bases, J shed 4 bases, and the junction held 6 bases outside the gene matches.

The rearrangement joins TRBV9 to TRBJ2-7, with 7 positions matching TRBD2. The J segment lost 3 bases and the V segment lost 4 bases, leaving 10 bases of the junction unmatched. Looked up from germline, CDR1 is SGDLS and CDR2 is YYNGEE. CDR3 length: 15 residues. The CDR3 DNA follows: TGTGCCAGCAGCCAGGGAGGGCTTCTGAACTACGAGCAGTACTTC. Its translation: CASSQGGLLNYEQYF.